This T cell receptor (beta chain) is from a study of blood T cell repertoires in COVID-19. In the study overall: Sources were T cells, B-cell-depleted T cells, or PBMCs; the material itself was cDNA or gDNA.

Germline lookup yields CDR1 MNHEY and CDR2 SVGAGI. V was cut by 6 bases and J by 6 bases, with 15 bases left in between. The length of the CDR3 is 13 residues. In the original analysis: Using reference gene primer amplification, nucleated cell counts were estimated. Here immunoSEQ multiplex PCR was the method, and the copy in TCRdb shows in-frame clones only, minus some. Clone size and V and J calls were adopted from that table, with D and trimming inferred from the DNA. The sample lists 55,000 to 70,000 clones, more than 70% occurring once. Researchers sorted participants into cohorts using their self-reported clinical history. All recovered Cohort 3 donors got two negative PCRs, got clearance, or saw symptom resolution.

Input material: PBMCs or T cells enriched from blood (not recorded which). This clonotype originated in a woman between 35 and 50 years old who had recovered from COVID-19. The chain recombines TRBV6-5 with TRBJ2-7; tentatively, D is TRBD1 (5 bases). CDR3 in DNA: TGTGCCAGCAGAATGATTGTCCAGGGCGAGCAGTACTTC. This gives the protein CASRMIVQGEQYF.